These 23 T cell receptor beta chains came from one sample sequenced in a study of siplizumab effects on memory and regulatory T cells. Assay used: immunoSEQ multiplex PCR; TCRdb lists only in-frame clones, some missing. Among fewer than 85,000 clones listed, just under 95% were seen once. Sequencing was performed on CD8+ T cells sorted from blood. These receptors all come from a human donor in good health.

The chain recombines TRBV18 with TRBJ2-7; TRBD2 aligns across 9 bases. V shed 0 bases and J 2 bases; nucleotides not matched to a gene: 2. The CDR3 loop spans 15 amino acids. Germline lookup yields CDR1 KGHSH and CDR2 LQKENI. The CDR3 DNA follows: TGTGCCAGCTCACCACCCTTAGCGGGGGCCTACGAGCAGTACTTC. As protein: CASSPPLAGAYEQYF.

The V and J genes are TRBV5-8 and TRBJ2-7, with a tentative D call TRBD1 (6 bases). CDR3 size: 14 residues. Germline CDR1 and CDR2: SGHTS and YDEGEE. Trimming took 0 bases from V and 3 from J, leaving 10 bases between them. In DNA form, the CDR3 reads TGTGCCAGCAGCTTGGGGGGGCTCGACTACGAGCAGTACTTC. Protein sequence: CASSLGGLDYEQYF.

This clone was detected only a few times. The chain has TRBV2 and TRBJ1-5; D not resolved. Trimming stripped 1 base from V and 3 bases from J, with 1 base between. The CDR3 runs 12 residues. Germline lookup yields CDR1 SNHLY and CDR2 FYNNEI. The CDR3 sequence: CASSEDNQPQHF. The CDR3 DNA reads TGTGCCAGCAGTGAAGACAATCAGCCCCAGCATTTT.

The V gene is TRBV11-3, the J gene TRBJ2-1; D tentatively fits TRBD1 or TRBD2 (5 bases each). CDR3 length: 11 residues. V was trimmed by 1 base and J by 10 bases, leaving 5 bases between them. The germline gives CDR1 SGHNT, CDR2 YENEEA. CDR3 in amino acids: CASSLGGEQFF. The CDR3 nucleotides read TGTGCCAGCAGCTTAGGGGGGGAGCAGTTCTTC.

The V call is TRBV7-9, the J call TRBJ1-4, with D maybe TRBD1 (5 bases). The germline V gene encodes CDR1 SEHNR and CDR2 FQNEAQ (reference sequence). The length of the CDR3 is 12 residues. Trimming removed 8 bases from V and 8 bases from J, with 12 bases in between. The CDR3 region is CASRQGDEKLFF. In DNA form, the CDR3 reads TGTGCCAGCCGCCAGGGTGACGAAAAACTGTTTTTT.

The chain combines TRBV19 with TRBJ2-1; no clear D gene. The germline V gene encodes CDR1 LNHDA and CDR2 SQIVND (reference sequence). Trimming shortened V by 3 bases and J by 3 bases, and 12 bases separated the two germline ends. The CDR3 covers 15 residues. In DNA form, the CDR3 reads TGTGCCAGTAGTATCCGTCCCGGTGACTACAATGAGCAGTTCTTC. Protein product: CASSIRPGDYNEQFF.

This clone has just one count. The chain employs TRBV28 and TRBJ1-1; maybe TRBD1 (6 bases). V was cut by 4 bases and J by 7 bases, with 10 bases left in between. Germline lookup yields CDR1 MDHEN and CDR2 SYDVKM. The CDR3 consists of 12 residues. CDR3 DNA sequence: TGTGCCAGCAGTTCCACAGGGTATGAAGCTTTCTTT. Translated, it gives CASSSTGYEAFF.

The rearrangement joins TRBV29-1 to TRBJ1-1; TRBD1 agrees at 7 bases. The trim removed 6 bases at V and 5 bases at J, leaving 12 bases unmatched. The V gene's germline CDR1 is SQVTM and CDR2 ANQGSEA. The CDR3 has 14 amino acids. CDR3 in DNA: TGCAGCGTGACAGGGCTGGGGGGTATGACTGAAGCTTTCTTT. Translated: CSVTGLGGMTEAFF.

The chain joins TRBV7-9 to TRBJ2-5, with D uncertain. There are 15 residues in the CDR3. Germline V gene sequence: CDR1 SEHNR, CDR2 FQNEAQ (reference sequence). The ends were cut back, 8 bases at V and 4 bases at J, with 20 bases in the middle. As DNA, the CDR3 is TGTGCCAGCTTACACCCAAGTGGCGTTGGAGAGACCCAGTACTTC. It is translated as CASLHPSGVGETQYF. Together with reference TRBV7-9 and TRBJ2-5, the CDR3 gives the full variable domain: DTGVSQNPRHKITKRGQNVTFRCDPISEHNRLYWYRQTLGQGPEFLTYFQNEAQLEKSRLLSDRFSAERPKGSFSTLEIQRTEQGDSAMYLCASLHPSGVGETQYFGPGTRLLVL.

Note on this clone: Other DNA sequences of this sample code for an identical CDR3. The chain joins TRBV9 to TRBJ2-7; 8 bases agree with TRBD2. Germline values: CDR1 SGDLS, CDR2 YYNGEE. CDR3 length: 15 residues. Trimming removed 3 bases from V and 6 bases from J; junction bases left unmatched: 11. CDR3 residues: CASSAGGGGTVEQYF. The CDR3, as DNA: TGTGCCAGCAGCGCGGGGGGGGGCGGGACGGTCGAGCAGTACTTC.

The chain couples TRBV9 to TRBJ1-2; no reliable D call. Germline CDR1 is SGDLS and CDR2 is YYNGEE. This CDR3 comprises 15 residues. V was cut by 4 bases and J by 2 bases, with 15 bases left in between. The CDR3 region has the DNA TGTGCCAGCAGCCCCCAGGCGGGGTCCAACTATGGCTACACCTTC. It yields the protein CASSPQAGSNYGYTF. The variable domain in full, with the rest retrieved from reference TRBV9 and TRBJ1-2, is DSGVTQTPKHLITATGQRVTLRCSPRSGDLSVYWYQQSLDQGLQFLIQYYNGEERAKGNILERFSAQQFPDLHSELNLSSLELGDSALYFCASSPQAGSNYGYTFGSGTRLTVV.

The chain links TRBV5-5 to TRBJ2-5; TRBD1 matches 7 bases. This CDR3 is 14 amino acids long. Trimming at V came to 4 bases and at J to 2 bases, leaving 5 bases not matched to a gene. From germline, CDR1 is SGHKS and CDR2 YYEKEE (reference sequence). This CDR3 is CASSHPGQQETQYF. The CDR3 DNA reads as TGTGCCAGCAGCCATCCGGGACAGCAAGAGACCCAGTACTTC.

V usage is TRBV7-2 and J usage is TRBJ2-7; weak D call: TRBD2 (6 bases). The CDR3 totals 15 residues. V dropped 1 base and J dropped 3 bases, with 13 bases sitting between them. Germline loops: CDR1 SGHTA, CDR2 FQGNSA. The CDR3 spells CASSLGLAPGYEQYF. The CDR3 DNA sequence: TGTGCCAGCAGCTTAGGGCTAGCGCCAGGCTACGAGCAGTACTTC.

J is TRBJ2-3 and V is TRBV29-1; 9 bases are a match to TRBD2. V was clipped by 6 bases and J by 2 bases; unmatched bases: 9. The CDR3 runs 15 residues. The germline V gene encodes CDR1 SQVTM and CDR2 ANQGSEA. The chain's CDR3 is CSVRNLAGDTDTQYF. CDR3 bases: TGCAGCGTAAGAAATTTAGCGGGAGACACAGATACGCAGTATTTT.

This clone showed up just once. The CDR3 coding sequence is TGTGCCAGTAAACCAAATCATGGGACTCTCAATGAGCAGTTCTTC. Residues: CASKPNHGTLNEQFF. The genes are TRBV19 and TRBJ2-1; D possibly corresponds to TRBD2 (6 bases). This CDR3 is built from 15 residues. Germline assignment: CDR1 LNHDA and CDR2 SQIVND (reference sequence). Trimming shortened V by 7 bases and J by 6 bases, and 19 bases separated the two germline ends.

The rearrangement uses TRBV9 and TRBJ2-5; 9 bases map to TRBD1. CDR1 is SGDLS and CDR2 is YYNGEE in the germline V gene. J lost 4 bases, V lost 2 bases, and 3 bases had no gene match. The CDR3 is 14 residues long. CDR3 amino acids: CASSVGDRVETQYF. Here the CDR3 DNA reads TGTGCCAGCAGCGTCGGGGACAGGGTAGAGACCCAGTACTTC.

The chain joins TRBV9 to TRBJ2-1; TRBD2 agrees at 8 bases. The CDR3 runs to 16 residues. V gave up 0 bases and J gave up 7 bases; unmatched junction bases: 9. In germline, CDR1 is SGDLS, CDR2 YYNGEE. The CDR3 DNA reads as TGTGCCAGCAGCGTAGGACAGCGGGAGAATCAAAATGAGCAGTTCTTC. This codes for CASSVGQRENQNEQFF. The full variable domain, completed using reference TRBV9 and TRBJ2-1, is DSGVTQTPKHLITATGQRVTLRCSPRSGDLSVYWYQQSLDQGLQFLIQYYNGEERAKGNILERFSAQQFPDLHSELNLSSLELGDSALYFCASSVGQRENQNEQFFGPGTRLTVL.

The rearrangement uses TRBV30 and TRBJ2-3; TRBD2 agrees at 10 bases. The CDR3 runs 17 residues. CDR1 and CDR2 (germline): GTSNPN, SVGIG (reference sequence). V lost 1 base to trimming and J lost 2 bases; unmatched junction nucleotides: 9. The CDR3, as DNA: TGTGCCTGGAGTGATGGTAGCGGGAGGATCTTCACAGATACGCAGTATTTT. This encodes CAWSDGSGRIFTDTQYF.

The chain has TRBV19 and TRBJ2-2, with a tentative D call TRBD2 (6 bases). Per germline, CDR1 LNHDA and CDR2 SQIVND (reference sequence). The CDR3 totals 14 residues. Trimming removed 3 bases at V and 7 bases at J, with 12 bases between. In DNA form, the CDR3 reads TGTGCCAGTAGTATTGGGGGTAGCGGCGGGGAGCTGTTTTTT. Translating gives CASSIGGSGGELFF.

This clone was seen more than once but under ten times. The genes are TRBV4-1 and TRBJ2-3; weak D call: TRBD2 (6 bases). The V gene's germline CDR1 is MGHRA and CDR2 YSYEKL. The V and J ends lost 3 bases and 0 bases respectively, with 13 bases between them. The CDR3 runs to 16 residues. The CDR3 nucleotides read TGCGCCAGCAGCCATCCCACGGGACTCAGCACAGATACGCAGTATTTT. It specifies CASSHPTGLSTDTQYF.

The chain uses TRBV7-9 and TRBJ2-7, with 9 positions matching TRBD1. The CDR3 runs 14 residues. CDR1 is SEHNR, CDR2 FQNEAQ, per germline (reference sequence). V shed 5 bases and J 5 bases; nucleotides not matched to a gene: 7. The CDR3 DNA reads TGTGCCAGCAGCCACCGGGACAGGGTCCACGAGCAGTACTTC. This sequence encodes CASSHRDRVHEQYF. Using reference TRBV7-9 and TRBJ2-7 for the parts outside the CDR3, the full variable domain is DTGVSQNPRHKITKRGQNVTFRCDPISEHNRLYWYRQTLGQGPEFLTYFQNEAQLEKSRLLSDRFSAERPKGSFSTLEIQRTEQGDSAMYLCASSHRDRVHEQYFGPGTRLTVT.

The gene calls are TRBV2 and TRBJ2-5; 7 bases are a match to TRBD1. TRBJ2-7 matches the DNA end more closely, so the J call is doubtful. Germline lookup yields CDR1 SNHLY and CDR2 FYNNEI. The CDR3 runs 16 residues. CDR3 residues: CASSDMEDRSSYEQYF. The CDR3 bases are TGTGCCAGCAGTGACATGGAGGACAGGAGCTCCTACGAGCAGTACTTC.

The rearrangement links TRBV7-6 to TRBJ2-2; no definite D call. V shed 5 bases and J shed 11 bases, with 15 bases lying between them. The CDR3 has 13 residues. Germline CDR1 and CDR2: SGHVS and FNYEAQ. The DNA of the CDR3 is TGTGCCAGCAGCCCTTCGCCCCAAGGAGAGCTGTTTTTT. Protein sequence: CASSPSPQGELFF.